What follows describes a single T cell receptor (beta chain). This sample was included in a study of blood T cell repertoires in COVID-19. Only in-frame clones appear in the TCRdb table, and some are missing; sequencing was by immunoSEQ multiplex PCR. The top ten hold under 7.5% of the sample, which has 150,000 to 200,000 clones, 70% to 90% seen once. The CDR3 totals 15 residues. The V and J ends lost 2 bases and 3 bases respectively, with 11 bases between them. Germline V CDR1 and CDR2: PRHDT, FYEKMQ (reference sequence). The sequence derives from an elderly man with COVID-19, enrolled during active disease. The source material was peripheral blood. J is TRBJ1-3 and V is TRBV13, with D maybe TRBD1 (5 bases). The CDR3 nucleotides read TGTGCCAGCAGCTTAAGCCCAGGGCTTGGAAACACCATATATTTT. This encodes CASSLSPGLGNTIYF.